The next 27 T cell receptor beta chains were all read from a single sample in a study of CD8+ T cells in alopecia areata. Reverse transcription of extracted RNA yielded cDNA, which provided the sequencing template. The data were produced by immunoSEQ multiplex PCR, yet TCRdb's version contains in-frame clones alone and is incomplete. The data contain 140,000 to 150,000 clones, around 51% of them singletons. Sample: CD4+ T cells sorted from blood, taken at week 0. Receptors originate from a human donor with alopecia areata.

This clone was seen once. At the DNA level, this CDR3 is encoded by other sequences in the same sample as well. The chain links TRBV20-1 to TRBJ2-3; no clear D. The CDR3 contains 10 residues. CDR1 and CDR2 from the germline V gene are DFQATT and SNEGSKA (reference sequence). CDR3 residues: CSGSTDTQYF. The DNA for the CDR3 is TGCAGCGGGAGCACAGATACGCAGTATTTT.

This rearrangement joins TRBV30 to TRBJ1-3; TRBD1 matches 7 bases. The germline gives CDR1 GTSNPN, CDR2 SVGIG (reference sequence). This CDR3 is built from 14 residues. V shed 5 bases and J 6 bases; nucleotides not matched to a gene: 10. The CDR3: CAWAPGTEENTIYF. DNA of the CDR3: TGTGCCTGGGCGCCGGGGACAGAGGAAAACACCATATATTTT.

CDR3 sequence reads: CAWSAAGANVLTF. In nucleotides, the CDR3 is TGTGCCTGGAGTGCGGCTGGGGCCAACGTCCTGACTTTC. The rearrangement joins TRBV30 to TRBJ2-6; the D is unclear. The CDR3 runs 13 residues. The germline gives CDR1 GTSNPN, CDR2 SVGIG (reference sequence). Trimming took off 1 base at V and 2 bases at J, with 3 bases between the two ends.

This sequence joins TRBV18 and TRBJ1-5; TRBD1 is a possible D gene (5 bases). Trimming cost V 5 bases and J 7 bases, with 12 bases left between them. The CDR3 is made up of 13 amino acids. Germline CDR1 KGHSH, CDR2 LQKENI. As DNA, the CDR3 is TGTGCCAGCTCAGGAGACCGGGGGCAGCCCCAGCATTTT. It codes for CASSGDRGQPQHF.

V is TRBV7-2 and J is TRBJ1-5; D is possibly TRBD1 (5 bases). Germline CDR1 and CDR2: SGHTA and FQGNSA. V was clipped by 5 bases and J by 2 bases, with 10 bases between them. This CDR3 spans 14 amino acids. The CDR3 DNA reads TGTGCCAGCAGCCGGGACGGGGGCAATCAGCCCCAGCATTTT. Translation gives CASSRDGGNQPQHF.

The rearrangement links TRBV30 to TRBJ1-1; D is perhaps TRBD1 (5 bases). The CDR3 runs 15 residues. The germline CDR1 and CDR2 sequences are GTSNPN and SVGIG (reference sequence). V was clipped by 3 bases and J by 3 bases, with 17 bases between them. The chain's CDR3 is CAWSKIAKGYTEAFF. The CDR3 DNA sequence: TGTGCCTGGAGCAAAATCGCCAAGGGGTACACTGAAGCTTTCTTT.

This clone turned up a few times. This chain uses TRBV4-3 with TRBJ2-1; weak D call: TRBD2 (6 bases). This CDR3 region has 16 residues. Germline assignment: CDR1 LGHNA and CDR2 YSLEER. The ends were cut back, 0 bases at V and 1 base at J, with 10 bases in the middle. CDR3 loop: CASSQDGGLSYNEQFF. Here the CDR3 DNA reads TGCGCCAGCAGCCAAGATGGAGGGCTATCCTACAATGAGCAGTTCTTC.

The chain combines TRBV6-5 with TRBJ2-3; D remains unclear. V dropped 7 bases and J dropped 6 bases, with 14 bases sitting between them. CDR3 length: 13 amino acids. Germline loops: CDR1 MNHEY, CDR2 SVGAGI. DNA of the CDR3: TGTGCCAGCACCGAGCGAGGCGAGGATACGCAGTATTTT. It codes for CASTERGEDTQYF.

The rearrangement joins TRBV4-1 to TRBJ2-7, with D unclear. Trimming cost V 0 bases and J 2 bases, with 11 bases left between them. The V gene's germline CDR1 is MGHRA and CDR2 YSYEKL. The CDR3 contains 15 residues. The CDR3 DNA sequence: TGCGCCAGCAGCCAAGAGCTACGGTCGCCCTACGAGCAGTACTTC. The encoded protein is CASSQELRSPYEQYF.

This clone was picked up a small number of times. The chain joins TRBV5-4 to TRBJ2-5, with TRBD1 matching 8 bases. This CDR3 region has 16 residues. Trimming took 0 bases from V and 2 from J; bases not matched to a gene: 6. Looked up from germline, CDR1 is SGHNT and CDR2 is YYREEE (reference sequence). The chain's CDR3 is CASSLGIGQGQETQYF. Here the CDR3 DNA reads TGTGCCAGCAGCTTGGGGATTGGACAGGGTCAAGAGACCCAGTACTTC.

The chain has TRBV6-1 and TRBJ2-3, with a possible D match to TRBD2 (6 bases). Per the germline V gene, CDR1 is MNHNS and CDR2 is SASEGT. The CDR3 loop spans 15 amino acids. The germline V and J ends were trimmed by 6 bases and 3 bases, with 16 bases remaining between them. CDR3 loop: CASRVRASGTDTQYF. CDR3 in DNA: TGTGCCAGCAGGGTACGGGCCAGCGGGACAGATACGCAGTATTTT.

The CDR3 spells CASSLPKGQFPDQPQHF. The CDR3 nucleotides are TGCGCCAGCAGCCTCCCGAAGGGACAGTTCCCTGATCAGCCCCAGCATTTT. The V gene is TRBV4-1, the J gene TRBJ1-5, with TRBD1 matching 7 bases. CDR1 and CDR2 from the germline V gene are MGHRA and YSYEKL. Trimming took 4 bases from V and 5 from J; bases not matched to a gene: 14. This CDR3 region has 17 residues.

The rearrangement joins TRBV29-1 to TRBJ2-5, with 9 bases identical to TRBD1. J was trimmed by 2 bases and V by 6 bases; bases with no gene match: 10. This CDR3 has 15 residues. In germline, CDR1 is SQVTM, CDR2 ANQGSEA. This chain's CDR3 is CSVAKGTGTQETQYF. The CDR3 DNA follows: TGCAGCGTCGCGAAAGGGACAGGGACTCAAGAGACCCAGTACTTC.

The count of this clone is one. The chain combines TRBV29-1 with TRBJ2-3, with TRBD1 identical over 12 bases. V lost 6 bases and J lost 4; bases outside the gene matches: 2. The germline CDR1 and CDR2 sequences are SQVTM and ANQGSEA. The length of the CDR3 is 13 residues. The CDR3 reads CSVGTGGSDTQYF. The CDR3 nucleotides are TGCAGCGTGGGGACAGGGGGCTCAGATACGCAGTATTTT.

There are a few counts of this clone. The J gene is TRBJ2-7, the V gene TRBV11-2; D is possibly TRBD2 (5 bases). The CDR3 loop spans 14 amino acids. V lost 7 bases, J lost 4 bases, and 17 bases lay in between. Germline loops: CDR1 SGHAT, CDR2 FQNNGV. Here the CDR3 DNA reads TGTGCCAGCACCATCCGGGGAATGGGGTACGAGCAGTACTTC. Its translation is CASTIRGMGYEQYF.

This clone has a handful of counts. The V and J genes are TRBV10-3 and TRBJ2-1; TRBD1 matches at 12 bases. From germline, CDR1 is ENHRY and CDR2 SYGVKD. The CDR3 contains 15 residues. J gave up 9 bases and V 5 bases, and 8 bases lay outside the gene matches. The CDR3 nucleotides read TGTGCCATCAGTTATTGGGACAGGGGGCTGGGTGAGCAGTTCTTC. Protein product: CAISYWDRGLGEQFF.

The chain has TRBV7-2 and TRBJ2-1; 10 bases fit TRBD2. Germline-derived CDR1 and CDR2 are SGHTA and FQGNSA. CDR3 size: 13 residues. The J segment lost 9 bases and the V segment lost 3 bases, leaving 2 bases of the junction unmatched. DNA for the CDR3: TGTGCCAGCAGCTTGGGACTAGCGACTGAGCAGTTCTTC. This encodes CASSLGLATEQFF.

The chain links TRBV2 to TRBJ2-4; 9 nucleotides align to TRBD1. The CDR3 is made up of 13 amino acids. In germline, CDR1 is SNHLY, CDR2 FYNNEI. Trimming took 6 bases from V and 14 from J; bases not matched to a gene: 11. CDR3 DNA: TGTGCCAGCAGCAAGGACAGGGGAGCCTACGAGTACTTC. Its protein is CASSKDRGAYEYF. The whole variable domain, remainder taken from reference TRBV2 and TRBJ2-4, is EPEVTQTPSHQVTQMGQEVILRCVPISNHLYFYWYRQILGQKVEFLVSFYNNEISEKSEIFDDQFSVERPDGSNFTLKIRSTKLEDSAMYFCASSKDRGAYEYFGAGTRLSVL.

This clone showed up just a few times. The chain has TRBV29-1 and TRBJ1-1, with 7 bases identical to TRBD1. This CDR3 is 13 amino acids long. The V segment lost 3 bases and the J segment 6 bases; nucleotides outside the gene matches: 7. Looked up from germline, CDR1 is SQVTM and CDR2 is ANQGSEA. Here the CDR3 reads CSVETGLGPEAFF. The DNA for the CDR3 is TGCAGCGTTGAGACAGGGCTGGGCCCTGAAGCTTTCTTT.

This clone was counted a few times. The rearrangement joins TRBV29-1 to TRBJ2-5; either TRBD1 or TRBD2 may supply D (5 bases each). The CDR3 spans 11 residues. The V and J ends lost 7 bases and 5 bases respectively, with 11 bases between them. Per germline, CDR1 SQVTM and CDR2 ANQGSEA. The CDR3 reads CSAVRGETQYF. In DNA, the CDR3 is TGCAGCGCCGTGAGGGGCGAGACCCAGTACTTC.

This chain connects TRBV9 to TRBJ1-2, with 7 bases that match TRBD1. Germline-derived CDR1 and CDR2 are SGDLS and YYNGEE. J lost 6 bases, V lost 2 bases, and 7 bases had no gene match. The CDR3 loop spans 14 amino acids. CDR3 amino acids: CASSVGQGVDGYTF. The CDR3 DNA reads TGTGCCAGCAGCGTCGGGCAGGGGGTAGATGGCTACACCTTC.

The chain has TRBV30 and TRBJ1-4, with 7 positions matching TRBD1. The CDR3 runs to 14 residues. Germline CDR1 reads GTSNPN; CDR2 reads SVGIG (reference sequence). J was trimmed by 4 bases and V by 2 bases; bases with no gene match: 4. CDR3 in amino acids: CAWSPGTDNEKLFF. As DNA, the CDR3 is TGTGCCTGGAGTCCCGGGACAGATAATGAAAAACTGTTTTTT.

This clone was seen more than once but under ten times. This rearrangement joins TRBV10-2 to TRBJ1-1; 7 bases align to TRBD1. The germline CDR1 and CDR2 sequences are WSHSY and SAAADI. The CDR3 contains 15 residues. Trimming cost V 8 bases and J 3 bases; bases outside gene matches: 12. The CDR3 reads CASGGLGQKDTEAFF. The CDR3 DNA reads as TGCGCCAGCGGCGGATTGGGACAGAAAGACACTGAAGCTTTCTTT.

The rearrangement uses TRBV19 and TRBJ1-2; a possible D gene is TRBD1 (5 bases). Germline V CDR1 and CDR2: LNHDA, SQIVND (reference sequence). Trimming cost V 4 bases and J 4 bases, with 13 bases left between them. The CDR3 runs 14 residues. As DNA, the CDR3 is TGTGCCAGTAGTACCGCCGGGACTCTCTATGGCTACACCTTC. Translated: CASSTAGTLYGYTF.

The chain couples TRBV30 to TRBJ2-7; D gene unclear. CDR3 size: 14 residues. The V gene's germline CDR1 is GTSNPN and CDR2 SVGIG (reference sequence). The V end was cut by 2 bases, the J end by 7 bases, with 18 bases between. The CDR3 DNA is TGTGCCTGGAGTCAACCTCCTAATTTTAATGAGCAGTACTTC. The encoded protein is CAWSQPPNFNEQYF.

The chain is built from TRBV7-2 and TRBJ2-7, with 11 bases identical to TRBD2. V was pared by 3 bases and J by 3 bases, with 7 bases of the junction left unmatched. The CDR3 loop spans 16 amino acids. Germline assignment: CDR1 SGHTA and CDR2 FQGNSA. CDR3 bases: TGTGCCAGCAGCTTCCCTCGACTAGCGGGAAGCTACGAGCAGTACTTC. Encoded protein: CASSFPRLAGSYEQYF.

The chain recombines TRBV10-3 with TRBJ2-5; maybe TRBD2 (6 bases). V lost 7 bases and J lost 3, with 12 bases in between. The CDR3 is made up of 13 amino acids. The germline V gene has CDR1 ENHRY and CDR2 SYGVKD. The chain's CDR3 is CAIKRDFEETQYF. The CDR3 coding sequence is TGTGCCATCAAACGGGACTTCGAAGAGACCCAGTACTTC.